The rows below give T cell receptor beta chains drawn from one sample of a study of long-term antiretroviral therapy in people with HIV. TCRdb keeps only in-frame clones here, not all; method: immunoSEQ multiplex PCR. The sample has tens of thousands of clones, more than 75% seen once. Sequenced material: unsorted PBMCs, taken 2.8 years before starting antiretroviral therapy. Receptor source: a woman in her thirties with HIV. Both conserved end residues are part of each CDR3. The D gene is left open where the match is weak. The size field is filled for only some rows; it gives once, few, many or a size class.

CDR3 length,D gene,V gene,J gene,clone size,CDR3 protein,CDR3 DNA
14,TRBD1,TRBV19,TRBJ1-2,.,CASSIGTGGYGYTF,TGTGCCAGTAGCATCGGGACAGGGGGCTATGGCTACACCTTC
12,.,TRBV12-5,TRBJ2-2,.,CASEGHTGELFF,TGTGCTAGTGAAGGGCACACCGGGGAGCTGTTTTTT
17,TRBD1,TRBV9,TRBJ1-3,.,CASSGRQGDKSGNTIYF,TGTGCCAGCAGCGGACGACAGGGGGATAAGTCTGGAAACACCATATATTTT
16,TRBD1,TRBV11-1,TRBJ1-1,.,CASSLGKGQENTEAFF,TGTGCCAGCAGCTTAGGGAAGGGACAGGAGAACACTGAAGCTTTCTTT
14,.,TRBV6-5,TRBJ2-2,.,CASSPASLGRELFF,TGTGCCAGCAGCCCCGCCTCCTTAGGCCGGGAGCTGTTTTTT
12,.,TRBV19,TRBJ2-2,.,CASSWRVGELFF,TGTGCCAGTAGTTGGAGGGTCGGGGAGCTGTTTTTT
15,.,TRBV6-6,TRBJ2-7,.,CASSYSWEPSYEQYF,TGTGCCAGCAGTTACTCGTGGGAGCCCTCCTACGAGCAGTACTTC
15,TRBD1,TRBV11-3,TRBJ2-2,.,CASSSGQGFTGELFF,TGTGCCAGCAGCTCGGGACAGGGCTTCACCGGGGAGCTGTTTTTT
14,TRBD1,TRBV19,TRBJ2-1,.,CASTRQGANNEQFF,TGTGCCAGTACGAGACAGGGAGCCAACAATGAGCAGTTCTTC
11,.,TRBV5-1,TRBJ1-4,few,CASESPGKLFF,TGCGCCAGCGAATCCCCTGGAAAACTGTTTTTT
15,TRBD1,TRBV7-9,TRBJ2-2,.,CASSPGTGLTGELFF,TGTGCCAGCAGCCCCGGGACAGGGCTCACCGGGGAGCTGTTTTTT
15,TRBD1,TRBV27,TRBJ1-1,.,CASSSGQGLDTEAFF,TGTGCCAGCAGTTCGGGACAGGGTTTGGACACTGAAGCTTTCTTT
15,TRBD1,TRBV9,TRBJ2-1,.,CASSVGGQGNNEQFF,TGTGCCAGCAGCGTAGGAGGACAGGGAAACAATGAGCAGTTCTTC
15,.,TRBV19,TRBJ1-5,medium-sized,CASSVWGSGNQPQHF,TGTGCCAGTAGTGTGTGGGGGAGTGGTAATCAGCCCCAGCATTTT
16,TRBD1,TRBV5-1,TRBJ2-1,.,CASSLGGTGVYNEQFF,TGCGCCAGCAGCTTGGGTGGGACAGGCGTCTACAATGAGCAGTTCTTC
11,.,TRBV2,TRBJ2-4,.,CASSGGNIQYF,TGTGCCAGTTCAGGGGGGAACATTCAGTACTTC
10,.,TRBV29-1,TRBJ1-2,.,CSVEEDGYTF,TGCAGCGTTGAAGAGGATGGCTACACCTTC
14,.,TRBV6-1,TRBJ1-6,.,CASSESPYNSPLHF,TGTGCCAGCAGTGAATCGCCGTATAATTCACCCCTCCACTTT
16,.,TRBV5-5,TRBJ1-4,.,CASSFKFQGMGEKLFF,TGTGCCAGCAGCTTCAAATTTCAGGGTATGGGTGAAAAACTGTTTTTT
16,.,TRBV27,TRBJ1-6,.,CASRSKEGGVRSPLHF,TGTGCCAGCAGAAGCAAAGAGGGAGGGGTGCGTTCACCCCTCCACTTT
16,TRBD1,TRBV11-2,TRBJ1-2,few,CASSGRTGFSGDGYTF,TGTGCCAGCAGCGGACGGACAGGGTTTTCGGGTGATGGCTACACCTTC
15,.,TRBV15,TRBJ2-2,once,CATSRQGLNTGELFF,TGTGCCACCAGCAGACAGGGACTTAACACCGGGGAGCTGTTTTTT
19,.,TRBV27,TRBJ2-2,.,CASTPGGDRLLMNTGELFF,TGTGCCAGCACCCCCGGCGGGGACAGACTCTTAATGAACACCGGGGAGCTGTTTTTT
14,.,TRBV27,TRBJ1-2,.,CASSLTFLSYGYTF,TGTGCCAGCAGTTTAACATTTCTGAGCTATGGCTACACCTTC
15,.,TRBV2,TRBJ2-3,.,CASSSLDSIADTQYF,TGTGCCAGCAGTTCCTTGGATTCCATCGCAGATACGCAGTATTTT
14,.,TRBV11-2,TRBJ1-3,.,CASSLEPSGNTIYF,TGTGCCAGCAGCTTAGAACCCTCTGGAAACACCATATATTTT
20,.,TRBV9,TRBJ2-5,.,CASSVASTVQALVAQETQYF,TGTGCCAGCAGCGTAGCCTCGACCGTTCAGGCCCTCGTGGCCCAAGAGACCCAGTACTTC
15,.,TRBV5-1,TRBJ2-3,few,CASSLTGPYTDTQYF,TGCGCCAGCAGCTTGACAGGACCTTACACAGATACGCAGTATTTT
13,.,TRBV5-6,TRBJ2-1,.,CASSLSVLAEQFF,TGTGCCAGCAGCTTGTCAGTACTAGCCGAGCAGTTCTTC
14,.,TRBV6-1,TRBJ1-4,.,CASQVGGWGEKLFF,TGTGCCAGCCAGGTCGGGGGATGGGGTGAAAAACTGTTTTTT
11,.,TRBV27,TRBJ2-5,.,CASNGYGTQYF,TGTGCCAGCAACGGTTACGGGACCCAGTACTTC
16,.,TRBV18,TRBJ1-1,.,CASSPTVRGMNTEAFF,TGTGCCAGCTCACCTACCGTTCGGGGAATGAACACTGAAGCTTTCTTT
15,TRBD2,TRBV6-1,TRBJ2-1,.,CASSERGGSYNEQFF,TGTGCCAGCAGTGAGCGCGGGGGGTCCTACAATGAGCAGTTCTTC
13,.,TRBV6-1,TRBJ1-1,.,CASAVTGRAEAFF,TGTGCCAGCGCTGTAACAGGGAGAGCTGAAGCTTTCTTT
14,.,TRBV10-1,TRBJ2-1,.,CASSAGFTYNEQFF,TGCGCCAGCAGTGCGGGGTTCACCTACAATGAGCAGTTCTTC
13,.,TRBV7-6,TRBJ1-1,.,CASSLGPGSIAFF,TGTGCCAGCAGCTTAGGTCCAGGGTCGATTGCTTTCTTT
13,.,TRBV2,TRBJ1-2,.,CASSLDSNYGYTF,TGTGCCAGCAGTTTAGATTCTAACTATGGCTACACCTTC
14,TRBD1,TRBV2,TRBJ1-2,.,CASSEGTGGLGYTF,TGTGCCAGCAGTGAAGGGACAGGGGGCCTGGGCTACACCTTC
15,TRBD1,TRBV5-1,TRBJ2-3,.,CASSSSQGALDTQYF,TGCGCCAGCAGCTCGTCACAGGGGGCCCTTGATACGCAGTATTTT
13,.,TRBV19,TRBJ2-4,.,CASTRGAKNIQYF,TGTGCCAGTACCCGGGGGGCGAAAAACATTCAGTACTTC
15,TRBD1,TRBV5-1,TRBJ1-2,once,CASSLATGGYYGYTF,TGCGCCAGCAGCTTGGCTACAGGGGGGTACTATGGCTACACCTTC
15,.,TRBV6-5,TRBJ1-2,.,CASSRLVGGSYGYTF,TGTGCCAGCAGTCGCTTGGTAGGGGGGAGTTATGGCTACACCTTC
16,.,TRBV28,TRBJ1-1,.,CASSLGASYPNTEAFF,TGTGCCAGCAGTTTAGGGGCTTCTTACCCGAACACTGAAGCTTTCTTT
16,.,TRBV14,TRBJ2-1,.,CASSHRGTRDFNEQFF,TGTGCCAGCAGCCATCGAGGAACCCGGGACTTCAATGAGCAGTTCTTC
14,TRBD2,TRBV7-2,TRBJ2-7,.,CASSPDGGVYEQYF,TGTGCCAGCAGCCCCGACGGGGGGGTATACGAGCAGTACTTC
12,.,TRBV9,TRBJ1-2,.,CASSVGLRGYTF,TGTGCCAGCAGCGTAGGACTTCGAGGCTACACCTTC
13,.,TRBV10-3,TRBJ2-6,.,CASSTPGANVLTF,TGTGCCAGCTCTACCCCTGGGGCCAACGTCCTGACTTTC
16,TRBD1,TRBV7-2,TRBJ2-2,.,CASSRGGTGSSGELFF,TGTGCCAGCAGTCGAGGCGGGACAGGGAGTTCCGGGGAGCTGTTTTTT
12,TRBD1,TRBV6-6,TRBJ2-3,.,CATRQGTDTQYF,TGTGCCACCAGACAGGGTACAGATACGCAGTATTTT
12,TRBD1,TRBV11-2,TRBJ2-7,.,CASSVGQGVPYF,TGTGCCAGCAGCGTGGGACAGGGGGTCCCGTACTTC
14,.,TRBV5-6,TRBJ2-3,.,CASSLGQEKDTQYF,TGTGCCAGCAGCTTGGGACAGGAAAAGGATACGCAGTATTTT
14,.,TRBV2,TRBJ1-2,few,CASPTGTYYNGYTF,TGTGCCAGCCCCACCGGTACCTATTACAATGGCTACACCTTC
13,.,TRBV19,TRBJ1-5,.,CASSLDRNQPQHF,TGTGCCAGTAGCTTAGACAGGAATCAGCCCCAGCATTTT